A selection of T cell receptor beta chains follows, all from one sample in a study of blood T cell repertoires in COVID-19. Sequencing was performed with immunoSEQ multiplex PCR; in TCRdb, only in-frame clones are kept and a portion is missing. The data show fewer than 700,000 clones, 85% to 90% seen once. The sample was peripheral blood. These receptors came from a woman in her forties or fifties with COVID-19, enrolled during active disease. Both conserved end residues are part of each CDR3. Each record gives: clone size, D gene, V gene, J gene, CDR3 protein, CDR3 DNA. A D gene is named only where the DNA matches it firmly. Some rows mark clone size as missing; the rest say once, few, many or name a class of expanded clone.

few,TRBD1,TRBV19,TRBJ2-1,CASSMDRGRETEQFF,TGTGCCAGTAGTATGGACAGGGGGCGCGAGACTGAGCAGTTCTTC
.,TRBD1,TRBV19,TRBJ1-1,CASSPRQGRAQLEAFF,TGTGCCAGTAGTCCTAGACAGGGAAGGGCTCAGCTTGAAGCTTTCTTT
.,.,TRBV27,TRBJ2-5,CASSLTGRETQYF,TGTGCCAGCAGTTTAACCGGGAGAGAGACCCAGTACTTC
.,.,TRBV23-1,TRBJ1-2,CASPQGQIYGYTF,TGCGCCAGCCCCCAGGGGCAGATCTATGGCTACACCTTC
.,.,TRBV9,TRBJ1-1,CASGGLTEAFF,TGTGCCAGCGGAGGGCTCACTGAAGCTTTCTTT
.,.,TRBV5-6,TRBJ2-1,CASSLTSFDEQFF,TGTGCCAGCAGCTTGACTAGCTTCGATGAGCAGTTCTTC
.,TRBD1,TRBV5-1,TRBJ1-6,CASSRDSNSPLHF,TGCGCCAGCAGCCGGGACAGTAATTCACCCCTCCACTTT
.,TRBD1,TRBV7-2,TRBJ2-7,CASSLPGQGYEQYF,TGTGCCAGCAGCCTACCGGGACAGGGCTACGAGCAGTACTTC
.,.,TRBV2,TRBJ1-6,CASSEAAPLHF,TGTGCCAGCAGTGAGGCTGCACCCCTCCACTTT
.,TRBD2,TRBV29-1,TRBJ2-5,CSVGGWETQYF,TGCAGCGTCGGGGGGTGGGAGACCCAGTACTTC
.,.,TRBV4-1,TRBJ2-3,CASSQVPFLDTQYF,TGCGCCAGCAGCCAAGTCCCCTTCTTAGATACGCAGTATTTT
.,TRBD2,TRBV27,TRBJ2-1,CASSRRNILAGNPVNNEQFF,TGTGCCAGCAGTCGCAGAAATATACTAGCGGGAAACCCGGTTAACAATGAGCAGTTCTTC
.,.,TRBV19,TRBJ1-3,CASSTQDFLSSGNTIYF,TGTGCCAGTAGTACCCAGGACTTCCTGAGCTCTGGAAACACCATATATTTT
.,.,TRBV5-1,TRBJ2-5,CASSVQGFGETQYF,TGCGCCAGCAGCGTACAGGGATTTGGGGAGACCCAGTACTTC
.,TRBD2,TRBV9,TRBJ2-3,CASSALTSGDTQYF,TGTGCCAGCAGCGCTTTGACTAGCGGGGATACGCAGTATTTT
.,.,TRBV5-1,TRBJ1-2,CASSLDSAYTF,TGCGCCAGCAGTCTCGACTCTGCTTACACCTTC
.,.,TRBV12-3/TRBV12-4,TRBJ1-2,CASSLGSAYGYTF,TGTGCCAGCAGTTTAGGCAGTGCCTATGGCTACACCTTC
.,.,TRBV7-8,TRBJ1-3,CASSSTGYPGNTIYF,TGTGCCAGCAGCTCCACAGGGTACCCTGGAAACACCATATATTTT
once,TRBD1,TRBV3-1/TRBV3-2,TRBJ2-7,CASSQTPGQATSEQYF,TGTGCCAGCAGCCAAACGCCGGGACAGGCCACCTCCGAGCAGTACTTC
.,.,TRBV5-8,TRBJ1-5,CASSLGGEGSNQPQHF,TGTGCCAGCAGCTTGGGGGGGGAGGGAAGCAATCAGCCCCAGCATTTT
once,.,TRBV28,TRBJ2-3,CASRTPDGGDTQYF,TGTGCCAGCAGGACTCCTGACGGGGGAGATACGCAGTATTTT
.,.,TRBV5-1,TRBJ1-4,CASSLERGGEKLFF,TGCGCCAGCAGCTTGGAGAGGGGGGGAGAAAAACTGTTTTTT
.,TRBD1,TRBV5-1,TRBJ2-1,CASSPNAGTGGLVEQFF,TGCGCCAGCAGCCCAAATGCCGGGACAGGGGGACTGGTAGAGCAGTTCTTC
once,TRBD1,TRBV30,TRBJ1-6,CAWSTTGSGSSPLHF,TGTGCCTGGAGTACGACAGGGTCTGGGAGTTCACCCCTCCACTTT
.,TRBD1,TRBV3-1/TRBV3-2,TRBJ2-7,CASSQGQGIGEQYF,TGTGCCAGCAGCCAAGGACAGGGTATCGGAGAGCAGTACTTC
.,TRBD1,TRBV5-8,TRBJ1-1,CASRTGGPALNTEAFF,TGTGCCAGTCGTACAGGGGGCCCGGCCTTGAACACTGAAGCTTTCTTT
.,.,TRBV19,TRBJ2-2,CASSQGRDTGELFF,TGTGCCAGTAGCCAGGGGAGGGACACCGGGGAGCTGTTTTTT
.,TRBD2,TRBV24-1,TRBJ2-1,CATSDWRRGGNEQFF,TGTGCCACCAGTGATTGGCGGCGGGGGGGCAATGAGCAGTTCTTC
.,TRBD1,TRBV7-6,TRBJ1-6,CASSDKDRFGSPLHF,TGTGCCAGCAGCGATAAGGACAGGTTCGGTTCACCCCTCCACTTT
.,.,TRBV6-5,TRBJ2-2,CASSYLRGLTGELFF,TGTGCCAGCAGTTACCTCCGAGGTTTAACCGGGGAGCTGTTTTTT
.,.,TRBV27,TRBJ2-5,CASSLTGETQYF,TGTGCCAGCAGTTTAACAGGAGAGACCCAGTACTTC
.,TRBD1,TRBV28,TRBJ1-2,CASWGQGADYGYTF,TGTGCCAGTTGGGGACAGGGGGCGGACTATGGCTACACCTTC
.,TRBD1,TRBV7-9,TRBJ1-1,CASSRQGANTEAFF,TGTGCCAGCAGCCGACAGGGAGCAAACACTGAAGCTTTCTTT
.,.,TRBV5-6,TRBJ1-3,CASSLSSGNTIYF,TGTGCCAGCAGCCTGAGCTCTGGAAACACCATATATTTT
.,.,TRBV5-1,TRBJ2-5,CASRRTREETQYF,TGCGCCAGCAGGAGGACTCGGGAAGAGACCCAGTACTTC
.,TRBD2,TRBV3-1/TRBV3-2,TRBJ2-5,CASSQETSGGFGETQYF,TGTGCCAGCAGCCAGGAGACTAGCGGGGGGTTCGGAGAGACCCAGTACTTC
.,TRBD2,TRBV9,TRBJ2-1,CASSPQAGGVYNEQFF,TGTGCCAGCAGCCCTCAAGCGGGGGGGGTCTACAATGAGCAGTTCTTC
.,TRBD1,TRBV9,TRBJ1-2,CASSVGDRDSYGYTF,TGTGCCAGCAGCGTAGGGGATCGGGACAGCTATGGCTACACCTTC
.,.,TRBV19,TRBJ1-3,CASSLYSGNTIYF,TGTGCCAGTAGTCTGTACTCTGGAAACACCATATATTTT
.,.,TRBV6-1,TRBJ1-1,CASSDRAGLNTEAFF,TGTGCCAGCAGTGATAGAGCAGGGTTGAACACTGAAGCTTTCTTT
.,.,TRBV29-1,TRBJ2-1,CSVALRLVHEQFF,TGCAGCGTTGCCCTGCGACTAGTACACGAGCAGTTCTTC
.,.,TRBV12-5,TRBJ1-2,CASGLGGPGYGYTF,TGTGCTAGTGGTTTGGGGGGGCCGGGCTATGGCTACACCTTC
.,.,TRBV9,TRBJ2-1,CASSLSGSYNEQFF,TGTGCCAGCAGCTTGAGCGGCTCCTACAATGAGCAGTTCTTC
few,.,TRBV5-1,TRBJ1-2,CASSLARDGGYGYTF,TGCGCCAGCAGCTTGGCGCGGGATGGGGGATATGGCTACACCTTC